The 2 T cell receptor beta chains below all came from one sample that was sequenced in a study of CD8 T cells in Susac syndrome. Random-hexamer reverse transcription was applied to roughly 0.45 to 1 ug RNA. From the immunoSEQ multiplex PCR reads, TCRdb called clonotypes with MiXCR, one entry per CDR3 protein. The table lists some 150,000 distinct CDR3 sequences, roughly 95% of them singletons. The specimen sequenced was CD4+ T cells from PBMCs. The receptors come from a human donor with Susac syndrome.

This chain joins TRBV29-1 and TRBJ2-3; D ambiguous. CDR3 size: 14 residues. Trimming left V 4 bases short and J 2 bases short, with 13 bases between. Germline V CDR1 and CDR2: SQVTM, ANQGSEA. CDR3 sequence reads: CSVGSAGPTDTQYF. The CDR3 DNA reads TGCAGCGTTGGGTCCGCTGGGCCCACAGATACGCAGTATTTT.

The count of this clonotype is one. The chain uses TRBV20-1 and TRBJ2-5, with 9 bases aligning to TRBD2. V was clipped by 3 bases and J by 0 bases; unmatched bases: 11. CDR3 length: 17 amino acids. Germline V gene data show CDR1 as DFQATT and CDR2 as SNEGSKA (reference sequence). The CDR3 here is CSASQSLAGLYQETQYF. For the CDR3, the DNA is TGCAGTGCTAGTCAATCTCTAGCGGGGCTGTACCAAGAGACCCAGTACTTC.